This paragraph reports one TCR beta chain. Germline CDR1 and CDR2: SGHDN and FVKESK. This CDR3 spans 17 amino acids. Between the trimmed V and J ends, which lost 4 bases and 0 bases, there was a span of 16 bases. The sample is drawn from a study of blood T cell repertoires in COVID-19. Study summary: Material from acute and convalescent COVID-19 was sourced from the United States, Italy and Spain.

Cohort allocation depended upon clinical history that participants reported. Per the authors' pipeline: Amplification of reference gene primers provided the estimated nucleated cell counts. Profiled with immunoSEQ multiplex PCR; TCRdb holds only in-frame clones, not every one. D and trimming come from the DNA, and the V and J calls and clone size come from that table. The sample has about 220,000 clones, roughly nine tenths seen once; the top ten hold approximately 3.8%. This receptor was identified in a woman aged 18-29 years in a cohort exposed to, infected with or recovered from COVID-19 (not recorded which). Sequencing input: PBMCs or T cells enriched from blood (not recorded which). This chain connects TRBV14 to TRBJ1-3, with D possibly being TRBD1 (5 bases). The CDR3 here is CASSLAQNRFSGNTIYF. The CDR3 DNA sequence: TGTGCCAGCAGCCTGGCCCAGAACAGGTTCTCTGGAAACACCATATATTTT.